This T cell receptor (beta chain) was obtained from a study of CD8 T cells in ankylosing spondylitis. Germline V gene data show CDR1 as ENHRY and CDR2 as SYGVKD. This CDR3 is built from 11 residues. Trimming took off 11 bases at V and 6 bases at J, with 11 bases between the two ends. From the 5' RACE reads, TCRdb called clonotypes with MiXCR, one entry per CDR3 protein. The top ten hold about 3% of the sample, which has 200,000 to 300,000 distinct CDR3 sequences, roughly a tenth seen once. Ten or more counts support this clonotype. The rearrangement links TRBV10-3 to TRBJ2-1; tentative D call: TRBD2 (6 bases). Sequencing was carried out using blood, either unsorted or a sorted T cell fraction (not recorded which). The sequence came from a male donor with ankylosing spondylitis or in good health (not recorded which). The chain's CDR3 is CAVGTSNEQFF. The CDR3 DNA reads TGTGCCGTTGGGACTTCCAATGAGCAGTTCTTC.